This T cell receptor beta chain derives from a study of blood T cell repertoires in COVID-19. Study background: PBMCs, B-cell-depleted T cells, or T cells provided the cDNA or gDNA that made up the material.

This CDR3 has 15 amino acids. Germline loops: CDR1 DFQATT, CDR2 SNEGSKA (reference sequence). V gave up 3 bases and J gave up 3 bases; unmatched junction bases: 6. Authors' methods: How many nucleated cells were present was estimated from reference gene primer amplification. TCRdb's table, derived via immunoSEQ multiplex PCR, lists solely in-frame clones and lacks some. V and J calls and clone size are as listed in that table; D and trimming were resolved from the DNA. The sample holds about 270,000 clones; approximately 90% are singletons and the top ten take about 3%. Sequencing used PBMCs or T cells enriched from blood (not recorded which). This chain links TRBV20-1 with TRBJ2-3; 10 positions agree with TRBD2. The clonotype comes from a man in his forties or fifties who had been exposed to COVID-19. CDR3: CSASFPSGRTDTQYF. CDR3 in DNA: TGCAGTGCTAGTTTTCCTAGCGGGAGAACAGATACGCAGTATTTT.